The 29 T cell receptor beta chains reported below all come from one sample, sequenced in a study of T cells in Graves' hyperthyroidism and ophthalmopathy. Amplification of TCR beta CDR3 regions was performed using RNA transcripts as template. The HTBI set primed first-round TCR CDR3 RT-PCR. TCRdb reprocessed the multiplex PCR reads via MiXCR and lists one record per CDR3 protein. The sample holds about 460,000 distinct CDR3 sequences, around a fifth seen once. Sequenced input: blood. The receptor source for this set is a woman aged 70-85 years with Graves' ophthalmopathy.

Points on this clonotype: A read error may account for a junction end that differs from germline. The chain is built from TRBV14 and TRBJ2-2; TRBD1 agrees at 8 bases. CDR1 is SGHDN and CDR2 is FVKESK in the germline V gene. The CDR3 is 13 residues long. CDR3 nucleotide sequence: TGTGCCAGCAGCCAAGTCGCACAGGGGGTGCTGTTTTTT. It yields the protein CASSQVAQGVLFF. The whole variable domain, remainder taken from reference TRBV14 and TRBJ2-2, is EAGVTQFPSHSVIEKGQTVTLRCDPISGHDNLYWYRRVMGKEIKFLLHFVKESKQDESGMPNNRFLAERTGGTYSTLKVQPAELEDSGVYFCASSQVAQGVLFFGEGSRLTVL.

The chain joins TRBV6-1 to TRBJ1-5; possibly TRBD1 for D (6 bases). Trimming removed 9 bases at V and 6 bases at J, with 12 bases between. The CDR3 runs 12 residues. CDR1 and CDR2 from the germline V gene are MNHNS and SASEGT. CDR3 region: CASTKGGQPQHF. CDR3 DNA: TGTGCCAGTACAAAGGGGGGTCAGCCCCAGCATTTT.

The rearrangement uses TRBV7-8 and TRBJ2-5; 10 bases fit TRBD1. The length of the CDR3 is 15 residues. Germline V CDR1 and CDR2: SGHVS, FQNEAQ. Germline trimming cut 5 bases from V and 5 bases from J; bases unmatched to any gene: 8. The CDR3 bases are TGTGCCAGCAGCCCGATACTGGACAGGGGGGAGACCCAGTACTTC. This gives the protein CASSPILDRGETQYF.

This clonotype was counted ten times or more. The chain is built from TRBV2 and TRBJ1-6; D uncertain. V shed 1 base and J shed 7 bases, with 8 bases lying between them. From germline, CDR1 is SNHLY and CDR2 FYNNEI. This CDR3 has 14 residues. The CDR3 region is CASSEVVGNSPLHF. The CDR3 nucleotides read TGTGCCAGCAGTGAAGTGGTCGGAAATTCACCCCTCCACTTT.

Only a few counts were recorded for this clonotype. This sequence joins TRBV6-1 and TRBJ2-7; D tentatively reads TRBD1 or TRBD2 (5 bases each). The CDR3 is 14 amino acids. V shed 6 bases and J shed 0 bases, with 12 bases lying between them. CDR1 MNHNS and CDR2 SASEGT come from the germline V gene. The CDR3 nucleotides read TGTGCCAGCAGCCGGGACGGAAACTCCTACGAGCAGTACTTC. Amino acid sequence: CASSRDGNSYEQYF.

The chain carries TRBV7-9 and TRBJ1-1; possible D gene TRBD1, 6 bases. V gave up 4 bases and J gave up 7 bases, with 13 bases separating them. Per the germline V gene, CDR1 is SEHNR and CDR2 is FQNEAQ (reference sequence). The CDR3 spans 13 residues. CDR3 protein: CASSSDGQFEAFF. The CDR3 nucleotides read TGTGCCAGCAGCTCAGATGGACAGTTTGAAGCTTTCTTT.

This clonotype was seen many times. The chain recombines TRBV5-6 with TRBJ1-2; 12 positions match TRBD1. The CDR3 covers 16 residues. CDR1 and CDR2 (germline): SGHDT, YYEEEE. The trim removed 6 bases at V and 2 bases at J, leaving 8 bases unmatched. CDR3 nucleotides: TGTGCCAGCATACTGGGACAGGGGGCGCGAAACTATGGCTACACCTTC. Encoded protein: CASILGQGARNYGYTF.

This clonotype was recorded many times. CDR3 in DNA: TGTGCCAGCAGCCCCGGACTAGCGGGAGTTCGTACAGATACGCAGTATTTT. Its translation: CASSPGLAGVRTDTQYF. The rearrangement links TRBV28 to TRBJ2-3, with 13 positions matching TRBD2. With 6 bases clipped from V and 3 bases from J, the junction kept 9 bases outside the gene matches. The V gene's germline CDR1 is MDHEN and CDR2 SYDVKM. The CDR3 has 17 amino acids.

This clonotype was observed a handful of times. The chain is built from TRBV5-1 and TRBJ2-7; 7 positions match TRBD2. The CDR3 is 15 residues long. Germline-derived CDR1 and CDR2 are SGHRS and YFSETQ. J was trimmed by 3 bases and V by 4 bases; bases with no gene match: 10. The CDR3 here is CASSDGGGGLYEQYF. As DNA, the CDR3 is TGCGCCAGCAGCGATGGGGGGGGAGGGCTCTACGAGCAGTACTTC.

This clonotype turned up a few times. V is TRBV29-1 and J is TRBJ2-7, with no clear D. The CDR3 is 12 residues long. The germline gives CDR1 SQVTM, CDR2 ANQGSEA. V gave up 3 bases and J gave up 6 bases, with 12 bases separating them. The CDR3 loop is CSVEGHGFEQYF. CDR3 in DNA: TGCAGCGTTGAGGGCCATGGGTTCGAGCAGTACTTC.

The chain couples TRBV20-1 to TRBJ2-2; D may be TRBD1 or TRBD2 (6 bases each). The CDR3 totals 13 residues. Germline loops: CDR1 DFQATT, CDR2 SNEGSKA (reference sequence). The V gene lost 7 bases and the J gene lost 5 bases, with 14 bases spanning the gap. The CDR3 is CSELRGGTGELFF. As DNA, the CDR3 is TGCAGTGAGCTCAGGGGAGGAACCGGGGAGCTGTTTTTT.

This clonotype turned up a few times. This chain links TRBV2 with TRBJ2-7, with unresolved D. CDR3 length: 12 amino acids. Germline V gene data show CDR1 as SNHLY and CDR2 as FYNNEI. The ends were cut back, 4 bases at V and 5 bases at J, with 9 bases in the middle. Here the CDR3 reads CASSVAGHEQYF. The CDR3 DNA sequence: TGTGCCAGCAGTGTAGCCGGCCACGAGCAGTACTTC.

The sample holds a few counts of this clonotype. This chain joins TRBV19 and TRBJ2-1, with 8 bases that match TRBD2. V trimming: 0 bases; J trimming: 3 bases; junction bases outside the gene matches: 4. CDR1 and CDR2 (germline): LNHDA, SQIVND (reference sequence). The CDR3 spans 16 residues. The chain's CDR3 is CASSIDTSGYYNEQFF. The CDR3 region has the DNA TGTGCCAGTAGTATAGACACTAGCGGATACTACAATGAGCAGTTCTTC.

This clonotype came up a few times. The chain couples TRBV29-1 to TRBJ1-5, with 10 bases that match TRBD1. Trimming took 4 bases from V and 1 from J; bases not matched to a gene: 1. The CDR3 has 14 amino acids. Germline assignment: CDR1 SQVTM and CDR2 ANQGSEA. CDR3 coding DNA: TGCAGCGTTGGGACAGGGGGAAGCAATCAGCCCCAGCATTTT. The encoded protein is CSVGTGGSNQPQHF.

This clonotype came up a few times. This chain joins TRBV10-3 and TRBJ2-3; D might be TRBD2 (7 bases). Germline V CDR1 and CDR2: ENHRY, SYGVKD. With 10 bases removed from V and 4 bases from J, the gap between germline ends came to 9 bases. The CDR3 extends over 11 amino acids. CDR3 loop: CATGGADTQYF. The CDR3 DNA is TGTGCCACGGGGGGCGCAGATACGCAGTATTTT.

Of note for this clonotype: A read error may account for a junction end that differs from germline. The chain combines TRBV7-2 with TRBJ2-3; 7 bases line up with TRBD1. CDR3 length equals 15 residues. The germline V gene has CDR1 SGHTA and CDR2 FQGNSA. As DNA, the CDR3 is TGTGCCAGCGGCTTAGGTGGGACAGCAAGGGATACGCAGTATTTT. This translates into CASGLGGTARDTQYF.

This clonotype was counted a few times. The chain is built from TRBV6-1 and TRBJ1-5; 8 bases are a match to TRBD1. There are 15 residues in the CDR3. CDR1 and CDR2 (germline): MNHNS, SASEGT. V gave up 5 bases and J gave up 6 bases; unmatched junction bases: 9. CDR3 in DNA: TGTGCCAGCAGTCGGAGTACAGGGGGACTTCAGCCCCAGCATTTT. Protein sequence: CASSRSTGGLQPQHF.

This chain links TRBV19 with TRBJ2-1; 10 bases are shared with TRBD2. After removal of 5 bases from V and 9 bases from J, the junction contained 10 bases not matched to a gene. Germline-derived CDR1 and CDR2 are LNHDA and SQIVND (reference sequence). The CDR3 runs 15 residues. CDR3 amino acids: CASSPGLAPAGEQFF. The CDR3 coding sequence is TGTGCCAGTAGTCCGGGACTAGCGCCAGCGGGTGAGCAGTTCTTC.

The chain recombines TRBV10-1 with TRBJ2-3, with 8 bases fitting TRBD1. V was pared by 0 bases and J by 0 bases, with 2 bases of the junction left unmatched. The length of the CDR3 is 16 residues. Germline V gene data show CDR1 as WNHNN and CDR2 as SYGVQD (reference sequence). This CDR3 is CASSESRTGSTDTQYF. CDR3 coding DNA: TGCGCCAGCAGTGAGTCCCGGACAGGGAGCACAGATACGCAGTATTTT.

The chain couples TRBV9 to TRBJ2-2; unclear D gene. Trimming took 5 bases from V and 0 from J, leaving 11 bases between them. The CDR3 extends over 15 amino acids. Per germline, CDR1 SGDLS and CDR2 YYNGEE. CDR3 DNA: TGTGCCAGCAGGTTAGGCGATACGAACACCGGGGAGCTGTTTTTT. Protein sequence: CASRLGDTNTGELFF. Complete variable domain (other parts from reference TRBV9 and TRBJ2-2): DSGVTQTPKHLITATGQRVTLRCSPRSGDLSVYWYQQSLDQGLQFLIQYYNGEERAKGNILERFSAQQFPDLHSELNLSSLELGDSALYFCASRLGDTNTGELFFGEGSRLTVL.

V gene TRBV6-1 combines with J gene TRBJ2-1; D is perhaps TRBD2 (6 bases). Trimming cost V 7 bases and J 0 bases, with 13 bases left between them. This CDR3 is built from 15 residues. CDR1 and CDR2 from the germline V gene are MNHNS and SASEGT. CDR3 nucleotides: TGTGCCAGCACTGGAGGGGCCCGCTCCTACAATGAGCAGTTCTTC. It translates to CASTGGARSYNEQFF.

V and J are TRBV20-1 and TRBJ2-1; the match to TRBD2 covers 8 bases. The CDR3 has 15 amino acids. V gave up 0 bases and J gave up 5 bases; unmatched junction bases: 6. Germline V CDR1 and CDR2: DFQATT, SNEGSKA (reference sequence). The chain's CDR3 is CSARDAAGGHNEQFF. As DNA, the CDR3 is TGCAGTGCTAGAGATGCGGCGGGAGGACACAATGAGCAGTTCTTC.

The V call is TRBV10-2, the J call TRBJ2-7; TRBD1 matches at 7 bases. J was trimmed by 3 bases and V by 7 bases; bases with no gene match: 3. CDR1 WSHSY and CDR2 SAAADI come from the germline V gene. There are 12 residues in the CDR3. The chain's CDR3 is CASTRGLYEQYF. The CDR3, as DNA: TGCGCCAGCACAAGGGGGCTCTACGAGCAGTACTTC.

The J gene is TRBJ2-3, the V gene TRBV19; D remains unclear. Trimming shortened V by 3 bases and J by 4 bases, and 17 bases separated the two germline ends. The CDR3 sequence is 16 residues long. Germline V CDR1 and CDR2: LNHDA, SQIVND (reference sequence). Here the CDR3 reads CASSIGVVAFADTQYF. As DNA, the CDR3 is TGTGCCAGTAGTATCGGTGTGGTTGCGTTCGCAGATACGCAGTATTTT.

This clonotype was seen repeatedly, ten times or more. CDR3 in amino acids: CASSLAGGAAEAFF. As DNA, the CDR3 is TGTGCCAGCAGCTTAGCAGGGGGGGCCGCTGAAGCTTTCTTT. The V call is TRBV7-2, the J call TRBJ1-1; a possible D gene is TRBD1 (6 bases). The CDR3 extends over 14 amino acids. V lost 0 bases and J lost 6, with 11 bases in between. Germline CDR1 SGHTA, CDR2 FQGNSA.

DNA of the CDR3: TGCAGTGCTAGAGTAGGGGTTCAGCCCCAGCATTTT. Translated, it gives CSARVGVQPQHF. The rearrangement uses TRBV20-1 and TRBJ1-5; perhaps TRBD1 as D (5 bases). Trimming cost V 1 base and J 6 bases, with 7 bases left between them. Germline-derived CDR1 and CDR2 are DFQATT and SNEGSKA (reference sequence). The CDR3 runs to 12 residues.

This chain uses TRBV6-2 or TRBV6-3 with TRBJ2-1, with no clear D. Germline V gives CDR1 MNHEY, CDR2 SVGEGT. The CDR3 runs to 11 residues. The V gene lost 7 bases and the J gene lost 2 bases, with 3 bases spanning the gap. For the CDR3, the DNA is TGTGCCAGCACACCCTACAATGAGCAGTTCTTC. Translated: CASTPYNEQFF.

This chain joins TRBV12-3 or TRBV12-4 and TRBJ1-1; no reliable D call. The CDR3 runs 12 residues. V dropped 6 bases and J dropped 7 bases, with 12 bases sitting between them. The CDR3 region is CASSLKGSEAFF. Here the CDR3 DNA reads TGTGCCAGCAGCTTGAAAGGGAGTGAAGCTTTCTTT.

This clonotype showed up just a few times. V gene TRBV28 combines with J gene TRBJ2-2, with D unresolved. The CDR3 runs 14 residues. V lost 5 bases and J 5 bases, leaving 12 bases between the germline ends. Germline CDR1 MDHEN, CDR2 SYDVKM. The chain's CDR3 is CASSMAQRTGELFF. The CDR3, as DNA: TGTGCCAGCAGTATGGCCCAACGGACCGGGGAGCTGTTTTTT. Supplemented by reference TRBV28 and TRBJ2-2, the full variable domain reads DVKVTQSSRYLVKRTGEKVFLECVQDMDHENMFWYRQDPGLGLRLIYFSYDVKMKEKGDIPEGYSVSREKKERFSLILESASTNQTSMYLCASSMAQRTGELFFGEGSRLTVL.